Described below is a single TCR beta chain sequence and its context. Trimming stripped 2 bases from V and 6 bases from J, with 14 bases between. The CDR3 extends over 15 amino acids. Germline values: CDR1 SEHNR, CDR2 FQNEAQ (reference sequence). The entry originates in a study of Graves' ophthalmopathy and Graves' hyperthyroidism. Amplification of TCR beta CDR3 regions used RNA transcripts. The library came from an HTBI-primed first-round RT-PCR and a second-round multiplex PCR. From the multiplex PCR reads, TCRdb called clonotypes with MiXCR, one entry per CDR3 protein. The data contain hundreds of thousands of distinct CDR3 sequences, just over 40% of them singletons. Moderate-to-severe activity, CAS ≥3, NOSPECS ≥4 and a duration under 3 months were seen in donors with ophthalmopathy.

The chain has TRBV7-9 and TRBJ1-5, with a possible D match to TRBD1 (6 bases). The receptor was derived from an adult man with Graves' ophthalmopathy. Sequenced input: peripheral blood. CDR3 protein: CASSLRGALSQPQHF. The CDR3 DNA sequence: TGTGCCAGCAGCTTAAGGGGGGCGCTTTCTCAGCCCCAGCATTTT. Looking up the rest from reference TRBV7-9 and TRBJ1-5 gives the full variable domain: DTGVSQNPRHKITKRGQNVTFRCDPISEHNRLYWYRQTLGQGPEFLTYFQNEAQLEKSRLLSDRFSAERPKGSFSTLEIQRTEQGDSAMYLCASSLRGALSQPQHFGDGTRLSIL.